This T cell receptor (beta chain) is from a study of T cell responses to AZD1222 COVID-19 vaccine. Germline values: CDR1 LNHDA, CDR2 SQIVND (reference sequence). J was trimmed by 9 bases and V by 3 bases; bases with no gene match: 7. The CDR3 runs to 15 residues. The table came from immunoSEQ multiplex PCR; TCRdb's copy has only in-frame clones and leaves some out. Found here are tens of thousands of clones, 80% of them singletons; the top ten hold about 20%. The chain is built from TRBV19 and TRBJ2-1; TRBD2 agrees at 11 bases. This sequence originates from an adult in good health. The material sequenced was peripheral blood, taken on day 0 of AZD1222 vaccination. In nucleotides, the CDR3 is TGTGCCAGTAGTATTACTAGCGGGAGTGGGAGTGAGCAGTTCTTC. Translating gives CASSITSGSGSEQFF. The full variable domain, in which reference TRBV19 and TRBJ2-1 provide the parts outside the CDR3, is DGGITQSPKYLFRKEGQNVTLSCEQNLNHDAMYWYRQDPGQGLRLIYYSQIVNDFQKGDIAEGYSVSREKKESFPLTVTSAQKNPTAFYLCASSITSGSGSEQFFGPGTRLTVL.